Shown below are 28 T cell receptor beta chains from a single sample sequenced in a study of vaccination effects on CD4 cells after COVID-19 (dated by TCRdb to between 2021 and 2024). The protocol used for the library was the immunoSEQ multiplex PCR assay. What TCRdb holds here is the immuneACCESS table cut down to in-frame rearrangements. Part of the clones is not present; checked against another copy, under half of the missing clones reflect an unresolved V gene, and the others are unexplained. Across this sample there are roughly 15,000 clones, with less than 85% seen only once. The top ten constitute approximately 21% of the sample. No antigen has been identified for these receptors. The ViraFEST assay stimulated PBMC with viral peptide pools and then used TCR sequencing to identify antigen-specific CD4+ T cell clonotypes by expansion. After approximately eleven days of culture, CD4+ T cells were isolated with the EasySep CD4+ T cell isolation kit. PCR-confirmed SARS-CoV-2 infection had occurred in convalescent patients between March and December 2020, before the Alpha, Beta and Delta variants emerged in the United States. Participants received two doses of either the BNT162b2 or the mRNA-1273 mRNA SARS-CoV-2 vaccine.

This specimen was CD4+ T cells from PBMCs cultured with SARS-CoV-2 spike peptides, taken after COVID-19 vaccination. Reading the label with the study, this specimen's cell subset or site is: SARS-CoV-2 spike overlapping peptide pool stimulation. Receptor source: a human donor who had a prior SARS-CoV-2 infection.

The chain uses TRBV5-1 and TRBJ2-1; TRBD2 matches at 8 bases. The CDR3 is 16 amino acids. Germline V lookup: CDR1 SGHRS, CDR2 YFSETQ. J gave up 10 bases and V 2 bases, and 14 bases lay outside the gene matches. CDR3 residues: CASSFRQATAGGEQFF. The CDR3 nucleotides are TGCGCCAGCAGCTTCCGACAGGCCACCGCGGGGGGAGAGCAGTTCTTC. The complete variable domain, with remaining parts taken from reference TRBV5-1 and TRBJ2-1, reads KAGVTQTPRYLIKTRGQQVTLSCSPISGHRSVSWYQQTPGQGLQFLFEYFSETQRNKGNFPGRFSGRQFSNSRSEMNVSTLELGDSALYLCASSFRQATAGGEQFFGPGTRLTVL.

This chain links TRBV3-1 (or the pseudogene TRBV3-2) with TRBJ1-2; D gene ambiguous. CDR1 LGHDT and CDR2 YNNKEL come from the germline V gene (reference sequence). The CDR3 length is 14 residues. The V gene lost 1 base and the J gene lost 4 bases, with 10 bases spanning the gap. Here the CDR3 reads CASSQVGISYGYTF. Written as DNA, the CDR3 is TGTGCCAGCAGCCAAGTTGGCATCAGCTATGGCTACACCTTC.

The chain is built from TRBV2 and TRBJ2-1; perhaps TRBD1 as D (6 bases). Per the germline V gene, CDR1 is SNHLY and CDR2 is FYNNEI. Between the trimmed V and J ends, which lost 8 bases and 3 bases, there was a span of 8 bases. The CDR3 loop spans 12 amino acids. The CDR3 spells CASRTDYNEQFF. Here the CDR3 DNA reads TGTGCCAGCCGGACAGACTACAATGAGCAGTTCTTC.

Worth noting for this clone: The final CDR3 position lacks the conserved phenylalanine or tryptophan, pointing to a likely read error. It is unclear where the CDR3 begins or ends on the DNA, so no DNA is shown, and the CDR3 is as TCRdb lists it. V is TRBV7-4 and J is TRBJ2-3; TRBD2, as called in the table, went unchecked against the DNA. The length of the CDR3 is 10 amino acids, counting both ends. Per germline, CDR1 SGHVT and CDR2 SQSDAQ. The CDR3 region is CASSLRPLIP.

The V and J genes are TRBV6-1 and TRBJ2-7, with D perhaps matching TRBD2 (5 bases). Trimming removed 1 base at V and 2 bases at J, with 12 bases between. Germline CDR1 MNHNS, CDR2 SASEGT. This CDR3 region has 15 residues. CDR3 in DNA: TGTGCCAGCAGTGAAGGCGGGCAGAAAACCTACGAGCAGTACTTC. This codes for CASSEGGQKTYEQYF.

The gene calls are TRBV3-1 (or the pseudogene TRBV3-2) and TRBJ1-4; D uncertain. There are 15 residues in the CDR3. Germline V gives CDR1 LGHDT, CDR2 YNNKEL (reference sequence). V was shortened by 1 base and J by 6 bases, with 12 bases between the two germline ends. Here the CDR3 DNA reads TGTGCCAGCAGCCAAGGGGGTAGGATGGATGAAAAACTGTTTTTT. Its translation is CASSQGGRMDEKLFF.

The table lists this clone with a count of one. This sequence joins TRBV5-8 and TRBJ2-1; D tentatively fits TRBD1 or TRBD2 (5 bases each). The CDR3 is made up of 15 amino acids. Germline CDR1 is SGHTS and CDR2 is YDEGEE. Trimming cost V 0 bases and J 5 bases, with 12 bases left between them. CDR3 in amino acids: CASSLEGRTHNEQFF. The CDR3 region has the DNA TGTGCCAGCAGCTTGGAGGGACGGACTCACAATGAGCAGTTCTTC. Looking up the rest from reference TRBV5-8 and TRBJ2-1 gives the full variable domain: EAGVTQSPTHLIKTRGQQATLRCSPISGHTSVYWYQQALGLGLQFLLWYDEGEERNRGNFPPRFSGRQFPNYSSELNVNALELEDSALYLCASSLEGRTHNEQFFGPGTRLTVL.

This chain connects TRBV6-1 to TRBJ1-4; D might be TRBD1 (6 bases). Trimming stripped 3 bases from V and 6 bases from J, with 11 bases between. CDR3 size: 14 residues. CDR1 MNHNS and CDR2 SASEGT come from the germline V gene. The CDR3 DNA follows: TGTGCCAGCAGTGAGTGGGGGCGCGATGAAAAACTGTTTTTT. Amino acid sequence: CASSEWGRDEKLFF.

This clone was observed a single time. The V call is TRBV11-3, the J call TRBJ2-7; weak D call: TRBD2 (6 bases). Germline CDR1 and CDR2: SGHNT and YENEEA. The CDR3 extends over 15 amino acids. Trimming cost V 1 base and J 2 bases, with 12 bases left between them. Written as DNA, the CDR3 is TGTGCCAGCAGCTTAGTAGCGGACCATGCCTACGAGCAGTACTTC. It yields the protein CASSLVADHAYEQYF.

The chain couples TRBV7-2 to TRBJ2-1; 11 nucleotides line up with TRBD2. The J segment lost 7 bases and the V segment lost 6 bases, leaving 2 bases of the junction unmatched. Per the germline V gene, CDR1 is SGHTA and CDR2 is FQGNSA. The length of the CDR3 is 13 residues. The CDR3 protein is CASSSSGRNEQFF. Here the CDR3 DNA reads TGTGCCAGCAGTTCTAGCGGGAGGAATGAGCAGTTCTTC.

CDR3 region: CASSAIWNSPLHF. In DNA, the CDR3 is TGTGCCAGCAGCGCCATCTGGAATTCACCCCTCCACTTT. This chain uses TRBV5-8 with TRBJ1-6; D ambiguous. CDR1 and CDR2 from the germline V gene are SGHTS and YDEGEE. The CDR3 is 13 amino acids. The ends were cut back, 4 bases at V and 7 bases at J, with 9 bases in the middle.

The V gene is TRBV4-2, the J gene TRBJ2-3; 12 bases fit TRBD2. V gave up 0 bases and J gave up 4 bases; unmatched junction bases: 2. CDR1 LGHNA and CDR2 YNFKEQ come from the germline V gene. CDR3 length: 16 residues. The CDR3 here is CASSQELAGGPDTQYF. CDR3 coding DNA: TGTGCCAGCAGCCAAGAACTAGCGGGGGGCCCAGATACGCAGTATTTT.

The V and J genes are TRBV4-1 and TRBJ2-7; D gene unclear. Germline values: CDR1 MGHRA, CDR2 YSYEKL. Trimming removed 3 bases from V and 7 bases from J, with 13 bases in between. This CDR3 comprises 13 residues. Written as DNA, the CDR3 is TGCGCCAGCAGCCATCGCTTCCAGAGGGAGCAGTACTTC. This sequence encodes CASSHRFQREQYF.

This chain joins TRBV19 and TRBJ2-1, with D possibly matching TRBD1 (5 bases). The V end was cut by 10 bases, the J end by 0 bases, with 13 bases between. The CDR3 spans 14 residues. CDR1 LNHDA and CDR2 SQIVND come from the germline V gene (reference sequence). CDR3 residues: CATMLRGSYNEQFF. Written as DNA, the CDR3 is TGTGCCACTATGCTAAGGGGCTCCTACAATGAGCAGTTCTTC.

The chain links TRBV19 to TRBJ2-7, with D tentatively TRBD1 (7 bases). V lost 3 bases to trimming and J lost 8 bases, with 20 bases between them. The CDR3 is made up of 15 amino acids. CDR1 and CDR2 (germline): LNHDA, SQIVND (reference sequence). Here the CDR3 DNA reads TGTGCCAGTAGTATCCGACAGGGAGTGGACTATCAGCAGTACTTC. Amino acids: CASSIRQGVDYQQYF. Full variable domain (rest looked up from reference TRBV19 and TRBJ2-7): DGGITQSPKYLFRKEGQNVTLSCEQNLNHDAMYWYRQDPGQGLRLIYYSQIVNDFQKGDIAEGYSVSREKKESFPLTVTSAQKNPTAFYLCASSIRQGVDYQQYFGPGTRLTVT.

J is TRBJ1-1 and V is TRBV18; D is possibly TRBD1 (6 bases). Germline values: CDR1 KGHSH, CDR2 LQKENI. Trimming stripped 3 bases from V and 0 bases from J, with 14 bases between. This CDR3 has 16 residues. CDR3 protein: CASSPDGTPMNTEAFF. The CDR3 nucleotides are TGTGCCAGCTCACCGGACGGGACACCTATGAACACTGAAGCTTTCTTT.

This chain links TRBV2 with TRBJ1-5; TRBD1 aligns across 9 bases. V lost 6 bases and J lost 3; bases outside the gene matches: 6. Germline V gene sequence: CDR1 SNHLY, CDR2 FYNNEI. The CDR3 runs 15 residues. CDR3 sequence (DNA): TGTGCCAGCAGGGGACAGGGAACCTACAATCAGCCCCAGCATTTT. Translation gives CASRGQGTYNQPQHF.

The chain employs TRBV3-1 (or the pseudogene TRBV3-2) and TRBJ2-5; TRBD2 is a possible D gene (5 bases). V lost 2 bases and J lost 1, with 8 bases in between. The CDR3 is made up of 14 amino acids. CDR1 LGHDT and CDR2 YNNKEL come from the germline V gene (reference sequence). The CDR3 loop is CASSQFLAQETQYF. In DNA form, the CDR3 reads TGTGCCAGCAGCCAATTCCTAGCCCAAGAGACCCAGTACTTC.

This sequence joins TRBV9 and TRBJ1-6, with 7 bases identical to TRBD1. V was clipped by 1 base and J by 4 bases; unmatched bases: 5. The CDR3 has 16 amino acids. The germline gives CDR1 SGDLS, CDR2 YYNGEE. The DNA for the CDR3 is TGTGCCAGCAGCGTATCAGGACAGGCATATAATTCACCCCTCCACTTT. This translates into CASSVSGQAYNSPLHF.

This chain joins TRBV11-2 and TRBJ1-6; D remains unclear. Per germline, CDR1 SGHAT and CDR2 FQNNGV. The ends were cut back, 2 bases at V and 10 bases at J, with 15 bases in the middle. The CDR3 length is 15 residues. The CDR3 is CASSLLGQGNSPLHF. The DNA for the CDR3 is TGTGCCAGCAGCTTATTAGGCCAAGGAAACTCACCCCTCCACTTT.

The chain recombines TRBV2 with TRBJ2-1; D is undetermined. The germline V and J ends were trimmed by 6 bases and 7 bases, with 13 bases remaining between them. The V gene's germline CDR1 is SNHLY and CDR2 FYNNEI. There are 13 residues in the CDR3. The CDR3 DNA is TGTGCCAGCAGGCCCTGGACCGGGAATGAGCAGTTCTTC. It yields the protein CASRPWTGNEQFF.

In this sample, this clone turned up once. This rearrangement joins TRBV10-3 to TRBJ2-7; 9 nucleotides match TRBD2. Germline loops: CDR1 ENHRY, CDR2 SYGVKD. The trim removed 0 bases at V and 0 bases at J, leaving 3 bases unmatched. The CDR3 length is 16 residues. DNA for the CDR3: TGTGCCATCAGTGAGTCGTTAGCGGGGGCCTCCTACGAGCAGTACTTC. It is translated as CAISESLAGASYEQYF.

The chain uses TRBV5-4 and TRBJ1-2, with D maybe TRBD1 (5 bases). Looked up from germline, CDR1 is SGHNT and CDR2 is YYREEE (reference sequence). The V and J ends lost 4 bases and 5 bases respectively, with 18 bases between them. The CDR3 spans 15 residues. The CDR3 region is CASSNPTEQDYGYTF. The CDR3 DNA sequence: TGTGCCAGCAGCAACCCGACAGAACAAGATTATGGCTACACCTTC. The full variable domain, completed using reference TRBV5-4 and TRBJ1-2, is ETGVTQSPTHLIKTRGQQVTLRCSSQSGHNTVSWYQQALGQGPQFIFQYYREEENGRGNFPPRFSGLQFPNYSSELNVNALELDDSALYLCASSNPTEQDYGYTFGSGTRLTVV.

This chain links TRBV6-1 with TRBJ2-2; 7 bases are a match to TRBD1. V lost 4 bases and J lost 0; bases outside the gene matches: 8. The CDR3 consists of 17 residues. Per germline, CDR1 MNHNS and CDR2 SASEGT. CDR3 coding DNA: TGTGCCAGCAGTGTAGGGGGCAGGACGGCGAACACCGGGGAGCTGTTTTTT. Residues: CASSVGGRTANTGELFF.

V gene TRBV20-1 combines with J gene TRBJ1-2; D unclear. CDR1 and CDR2 from the germline V gene are DFQATT and SNEGSKA (reference sequence). The CDR3 covers 11 residues. Trimming cost V 4 bases and J 1 base, with 4 bases left between them. CDR3: CSAKINYGYTF. CDR3 DNA: TGCAGTGCTAAGATTAACTATGGCTACACCTTC.

In its sample, this clone was seen a few times. The chain carries TRBV2 and TRBJ1-5, with unresolved D. Trimming shortened V by 6 bases and J by 5 bases, and 20 bases separated the two germline ends. Germline CDR1 is SNHLY and CDR2 is FYNNEI. The length of the CDR3 is 16 residues. The CDR3 sequence is CASSLTRRVVYQPQHF. CDR3 nucleotide sequence: TGTGCCAGCAGCTTGACAAGGAGGGTCGTTTATCAGCCCCAGCATTTT.

CDR3 bases: TGTGCCAGCAGCCTTCCCCCGGGACTAGCAGGGCATGAGCAGTTCTTC. Translation: CASSLPPGLAGHEQFF. The chain employs TRBV7-8 and TRBJ2-1; TRBD2 matches 9 bases. The CDR3 contains 16 residues. CDR1 is SGHVS, CDR2 FQNEAQ, per germline. After removal of 5 bases from V and 8 bases from J, the junction contained 13 bases not matched to a gene.

This clone was observed once. The V gene is TRBV5-5, the J gene TRBJ2-3; D not certain. The ends were cut back, 4 bases at V and 0 bases at J, with 15 bases in the middle. The length of the CDR3 is 16 residues. Per the germline V gene, CDR1 is SGHKS and CDR2 is YYEKEE (reference sequence). CDR3 nucleotide sequence: TGTGCCAGCAGCCCCGACATTTGGGGAAGCACAGATACGCAGTATTTT. Protein: CASSPDIWGSTDTQYF.